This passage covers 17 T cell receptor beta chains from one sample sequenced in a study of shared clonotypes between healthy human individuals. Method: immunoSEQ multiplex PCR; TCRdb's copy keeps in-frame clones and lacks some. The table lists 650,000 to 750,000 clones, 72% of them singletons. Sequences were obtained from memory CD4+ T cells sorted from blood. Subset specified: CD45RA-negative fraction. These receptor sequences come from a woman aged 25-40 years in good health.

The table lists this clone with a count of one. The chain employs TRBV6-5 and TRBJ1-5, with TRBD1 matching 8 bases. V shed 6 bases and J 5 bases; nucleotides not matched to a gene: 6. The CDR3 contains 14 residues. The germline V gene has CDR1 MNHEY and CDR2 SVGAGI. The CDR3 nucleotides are TGTGCCAGCAGGCGGACAGGGCAGGATCAGCCCCAGCATTTT. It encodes CASRRTGQDQPQHF.

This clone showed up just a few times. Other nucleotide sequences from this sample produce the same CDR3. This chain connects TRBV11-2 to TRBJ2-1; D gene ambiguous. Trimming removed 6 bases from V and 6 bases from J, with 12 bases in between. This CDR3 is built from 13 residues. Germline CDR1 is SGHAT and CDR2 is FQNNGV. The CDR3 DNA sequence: TGTGCCAGCAGTTTGGGCGGCTCCAATGAGCAGTTCTTC. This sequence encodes CASSLGGSNEQFF.

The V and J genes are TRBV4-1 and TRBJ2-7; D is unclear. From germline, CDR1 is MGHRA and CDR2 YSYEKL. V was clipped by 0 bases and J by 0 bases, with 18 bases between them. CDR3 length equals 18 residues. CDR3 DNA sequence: TGCGCCAGCAGCCAAGATCAGCCCTCGGGCGGCAGCTCCTACGAGCAGTACTTC. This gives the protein CASSQDQPSGGSSYEQYF.

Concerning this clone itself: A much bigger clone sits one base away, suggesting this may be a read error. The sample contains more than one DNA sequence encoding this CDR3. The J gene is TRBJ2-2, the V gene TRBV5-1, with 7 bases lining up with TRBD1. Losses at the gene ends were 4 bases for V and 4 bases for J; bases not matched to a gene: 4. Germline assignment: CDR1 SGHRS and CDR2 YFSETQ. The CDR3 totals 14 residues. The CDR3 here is CASSPGTVTGELFF. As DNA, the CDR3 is TGCGCCAGCAGCCCCGGGACAGTCACCGGGGAGCTGTTTTTT.

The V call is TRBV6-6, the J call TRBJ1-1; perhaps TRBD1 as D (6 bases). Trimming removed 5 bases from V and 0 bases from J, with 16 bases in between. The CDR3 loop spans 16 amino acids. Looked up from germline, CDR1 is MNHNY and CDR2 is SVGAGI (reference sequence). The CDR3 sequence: CASSKRDTRMNTEAFF. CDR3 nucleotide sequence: TGTGCCAGCAGTAAGCGGGACACCCGGATGAACACTGAAGCTTTCTTT.

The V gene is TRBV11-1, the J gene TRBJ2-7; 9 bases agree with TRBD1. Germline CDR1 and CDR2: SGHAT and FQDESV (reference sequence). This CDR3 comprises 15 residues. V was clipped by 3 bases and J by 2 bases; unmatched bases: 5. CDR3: CASSFPGQGTYEQYF. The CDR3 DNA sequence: TGTGCCAGCAGCTTCCCGGGACAGGGCACCTACGAGCAGTACTTC. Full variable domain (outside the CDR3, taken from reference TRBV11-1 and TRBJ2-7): EAEVAQSPRYKITEKSQAVAFWCDPISGHATLYWYRQILGQGPELLVQFQDESVVDDSQLPKDRFSAERLKGVDSTLKIQPAELGDSAMYLCASSFPGQGTYEQYFGPGTRLTVT.

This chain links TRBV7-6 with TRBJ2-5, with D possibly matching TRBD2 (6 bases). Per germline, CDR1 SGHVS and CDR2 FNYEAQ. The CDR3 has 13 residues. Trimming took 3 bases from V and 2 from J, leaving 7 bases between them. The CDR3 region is CASSFGTQETQYF. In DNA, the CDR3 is TGTGCCAGCAGCTTTGGGACTCAAGAGACCCAGTACTTC.

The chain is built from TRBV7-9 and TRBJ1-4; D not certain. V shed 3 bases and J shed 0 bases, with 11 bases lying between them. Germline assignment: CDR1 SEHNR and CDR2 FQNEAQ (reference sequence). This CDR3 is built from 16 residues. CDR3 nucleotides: TGTGCCAGCAGCTTCCATAACAGTCCAACTAATGAAAAACTGTTTTTT. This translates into CASSFHNSPTNEKLFF.

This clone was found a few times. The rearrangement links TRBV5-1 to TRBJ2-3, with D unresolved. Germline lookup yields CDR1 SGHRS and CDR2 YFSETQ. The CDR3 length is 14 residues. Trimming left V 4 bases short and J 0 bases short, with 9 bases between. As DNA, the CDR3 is TGCGCCAGCAGCACTCCGACTAGCACAGATACGCAGTATTTT. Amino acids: CASSTPTSTDTQYF.

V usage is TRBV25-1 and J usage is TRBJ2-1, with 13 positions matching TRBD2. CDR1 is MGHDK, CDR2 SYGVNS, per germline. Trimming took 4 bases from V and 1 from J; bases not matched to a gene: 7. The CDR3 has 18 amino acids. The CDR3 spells CASSGLGLAGPSYNEQFF. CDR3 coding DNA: TGTGCCAGCAGTGGATTGGGACTAGCGGGACCATCCTACAATGAGCAGTTCTTC.

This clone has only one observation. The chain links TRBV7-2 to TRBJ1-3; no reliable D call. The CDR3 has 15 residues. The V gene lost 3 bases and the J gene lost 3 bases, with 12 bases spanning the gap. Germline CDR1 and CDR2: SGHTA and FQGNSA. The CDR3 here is CASSLTSGGGNTIYF. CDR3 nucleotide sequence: TGTGCCAGCAGCTTGACCTCGGGAGGTGGAAACACCATATATTTT.

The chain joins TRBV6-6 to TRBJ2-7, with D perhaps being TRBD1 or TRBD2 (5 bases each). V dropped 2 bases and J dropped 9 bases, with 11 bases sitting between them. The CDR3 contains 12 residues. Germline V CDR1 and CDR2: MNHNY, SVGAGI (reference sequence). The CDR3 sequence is CASSYTERGQYF. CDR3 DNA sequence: TGTGCCAGCAGTTACACTGAGAGGGGGCAGTACTTC.

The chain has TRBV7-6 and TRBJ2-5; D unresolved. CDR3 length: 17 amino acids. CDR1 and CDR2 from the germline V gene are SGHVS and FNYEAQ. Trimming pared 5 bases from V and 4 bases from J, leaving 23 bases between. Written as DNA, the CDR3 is TGTGCCAGCAGCCCCCGCCCCATTAGAGCTCGTAGAGAGACCCAGTACTTC. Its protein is CASSPRPIRARRETQYF.

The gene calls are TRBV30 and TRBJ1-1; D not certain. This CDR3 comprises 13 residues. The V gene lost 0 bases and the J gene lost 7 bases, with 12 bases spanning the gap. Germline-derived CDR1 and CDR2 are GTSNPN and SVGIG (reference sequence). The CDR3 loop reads CAWSVYGIGEAFF. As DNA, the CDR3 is TGTGCCTGGAGTGTGTATGGTATTGGTGAAGCTTTCTTT.

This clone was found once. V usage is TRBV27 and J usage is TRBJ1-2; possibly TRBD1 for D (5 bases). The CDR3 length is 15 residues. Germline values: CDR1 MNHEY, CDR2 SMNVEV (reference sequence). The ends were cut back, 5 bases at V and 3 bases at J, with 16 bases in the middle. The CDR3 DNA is TGTGCCAGCAGTAGGAGGTGGAGGGGCCACTATGGCTACACCTTC. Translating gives CASSRRWRGHYGYTF.

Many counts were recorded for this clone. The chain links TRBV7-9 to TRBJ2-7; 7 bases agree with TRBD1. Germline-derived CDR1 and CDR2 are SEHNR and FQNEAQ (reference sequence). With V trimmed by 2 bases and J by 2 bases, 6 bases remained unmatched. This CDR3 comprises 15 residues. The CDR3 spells CASSLLGQVPYEQYF. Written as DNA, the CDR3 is TGTGCCAGCAGCTTACTAGGACAGGTTCCCTACGAGCAGTACTTC.

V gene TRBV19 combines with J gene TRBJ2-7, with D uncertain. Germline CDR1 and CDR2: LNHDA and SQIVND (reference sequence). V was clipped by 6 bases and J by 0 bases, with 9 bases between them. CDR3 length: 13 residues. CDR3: CASSSGDSYEQYF. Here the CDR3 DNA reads TGTGCCAGTAGCTCGGGCGACTCCTACGAGCAGTACTTC.